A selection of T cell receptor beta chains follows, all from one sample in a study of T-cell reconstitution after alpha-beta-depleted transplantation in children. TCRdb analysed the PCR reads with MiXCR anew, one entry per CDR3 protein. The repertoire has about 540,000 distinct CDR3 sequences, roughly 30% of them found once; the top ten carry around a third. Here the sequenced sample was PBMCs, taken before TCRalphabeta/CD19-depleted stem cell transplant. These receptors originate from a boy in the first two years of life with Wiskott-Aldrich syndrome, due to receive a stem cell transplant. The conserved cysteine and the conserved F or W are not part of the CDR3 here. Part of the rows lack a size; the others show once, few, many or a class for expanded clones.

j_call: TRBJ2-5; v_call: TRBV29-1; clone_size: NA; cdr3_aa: SVQGDTETKY
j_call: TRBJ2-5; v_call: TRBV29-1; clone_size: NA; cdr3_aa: SVVRLPQETQY
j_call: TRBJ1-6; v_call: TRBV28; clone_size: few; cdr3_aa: ASSPGRRTYNSPLH
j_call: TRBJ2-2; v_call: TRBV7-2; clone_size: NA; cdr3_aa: ASSLTIQFGGELF
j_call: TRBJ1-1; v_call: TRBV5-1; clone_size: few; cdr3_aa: ASSLAGYTEAF
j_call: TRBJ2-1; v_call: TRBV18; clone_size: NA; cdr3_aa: ASSHPEGWEQF
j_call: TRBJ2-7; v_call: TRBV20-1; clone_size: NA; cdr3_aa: SASSRETLYEQY
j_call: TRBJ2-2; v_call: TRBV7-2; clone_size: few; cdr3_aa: ASSRGQDTGELF
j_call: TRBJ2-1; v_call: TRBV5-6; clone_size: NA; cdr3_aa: ASSLDGLWTSGI
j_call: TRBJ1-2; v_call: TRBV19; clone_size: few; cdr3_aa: ASSIRSAGYT
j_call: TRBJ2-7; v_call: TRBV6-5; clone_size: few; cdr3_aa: ASSYPTTGTVPYEQY
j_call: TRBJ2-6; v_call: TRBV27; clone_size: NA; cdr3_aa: ASSFLDRAGANVLT
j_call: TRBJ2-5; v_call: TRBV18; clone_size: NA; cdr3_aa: ASSRVAPRETQY
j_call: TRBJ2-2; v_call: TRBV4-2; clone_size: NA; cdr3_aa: ASSQDKGRVTTGELF
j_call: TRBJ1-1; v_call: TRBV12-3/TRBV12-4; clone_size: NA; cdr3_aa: ASSPTPGMNTEAF
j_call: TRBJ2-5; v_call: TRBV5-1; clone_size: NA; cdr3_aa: ASSLPGAEETQY
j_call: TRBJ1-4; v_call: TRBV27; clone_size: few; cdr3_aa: ARPGTGGAPANEKLF
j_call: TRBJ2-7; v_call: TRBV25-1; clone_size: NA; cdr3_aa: ASSEYQGGYEQY